The rows below give T cell receptor beta chains drawn from one sample of a study of blood T cell repertoires in COVID-19. TCRdb's copy holds only in-frame clones and misses some; the assay was immunoSEQ multiplex PCR. The table lists about 230,000 clones, approximately 83% of them singletons. The source material was peripheral blood. Receptors were obtained from a woman aged 45-65 years with acute or convalescent COVID-19. The CDR3 runs from the conserved cysteine through the conserved F or W. D genes are given only for firm matches.

d_gene,j_gene,v_gene,CDR3aa
TRBD1,TRBJ1-2,TRBV28,CASTSPGQKVMDGYTF
.,TRBJ2-1,TRBV20-1,CSASLGRSSYNEQFF
TRBD1,TRBJ1-2,TRBV19,CASSPQGTGSGYTF
TRBD2,TRBJ2-7,TRBV10-2,CATTSGSFNEQYF
TRBD1,TRBJ1-5,TRBV2,CASNGQGSYSNQPQHF
.,TRBJ1-1,TRBV30,CAWSVVEQAFF
TRBD2,TRBJ2-3,TRBV9,CASSRGTSGYTDTQYF
.,TRBJ1-5,TRBV6-1,CASSEGQGGNQPQHF
.,TRBJ2-5,TRBV4-3,CASSQDFAASETQYF
.,TRBJ1-6,TRBV19,CASSIEAQLDNSPLHF
.,TRBJ1-6,TRBV5-1,CASSPGNYNSPLHF
.,TRBJ2-1,TRBV7-6,CASSRTNEQFF
TRBD2,TRBJ2-1,TRBV24-1,CATSEGGYNEQFF
.,TRBJ2-7,TRBV4-1,CASSQGALPSYEQYF
.,TRBJ1-5,TRBV19,CAKHPRDQPQHF
TRBD2,TRBJ2-5,TRBV7-2,CASSLERGGLKTQYF
.,TRBJ1-5,TRBV6-5,CASSYEPQGRQPQHF
TRBD1,TRBJ2-4,TRBV10-1,CASRLDRDGILDKNIQYF
.,TRBJ2-3,TRBV10-3,CAISGTPDTQYF
TRBD1,TRBJ2-7,TRBV12-3/TRBV12-4,CASSHGTDYEQYF
.,TRBJ1-3,TRBV7-2,CAAGISAGNTIYF
.,TRBJ1-5,TRBV19,CASSIEQGNQPQHF
.,TRBJ2-3,TRBV29-1,CSVPRDKGEQDTQYF
.,TRBJ1-5,TRBV19,CASSRVNQPQHF
TRBD1,TRBJ2-1,TRBV19,CASSIRGTGQYNEQFF
.,TRBJ2-3,TRBV29-1,CSVVRVGSRTDTQYF
TRBD1,TRBJ2-2,TRBV9,CASSPRDSPNTGELFF
TRBD1,TRBJ1-3,TRBV19,CASSNPGQGSGNTIYF
TRBD1,TRBJ1-3,TRBV7-3,CASSLGQGSSGNTIYF
.,TRBJ1-5,TRBV10-3,CAISDGTLNQPQHF
TRBD1,TRBJ1-4,TRBV18,CASSLGQRNEKLFF
.,TRBJ1-2,TRBV29-1,CSVGQGEDYGYTF
.,TRBJ2-1,TRBV3-1/TRBV3-2,CASSPIRQGYNEQFF
.,TRBJ1-3,TRBV14,CASSQDRWTSYF
.,TRBJ2-7,TRBV5-6,CASSKLQGVTYEQYF
TRBD1,TRBJ1-6,TRBV6-5,CASARGDSPLHF
TRBD1,TRBJ2-7,TRBV29-1,CSVSPGTGGSEQYF
.,TRBJ2-1,TRBV19,CASSIWGGGGEQFF
.,TRBJ2-3,TRBV28,CASSVTVTDTQYF
.,TRBJ2-7,TRBV4-2,CASRVGHDDAYEQYF
TRBD2,TRBJ2-3,TRBV9,CASSPRTSGRKVRTDTQYF
TRBD1,TRBJ2-1,TRBV5-8,CASSWTDRGRSTDEQFF
.,TRBJ2-1,TRBV27,CASSFLLGVYNEQFF
TRBD2,TRBJ2-7,TRBV27,CASSSYYVAGESYEQYF
TRBD1,TRBJ1-6,TRBV7-9,CASSDRTGETLHF
TRBD2,TRBJ2-3,TRBV4-3,CASSQERASGGQYSSTDTQYF
.,TRBJ2-2,TRBV5-4,CASSLVGDRELFF
TRBD2,TRBJ2-5,TRBV7-9,CASSFLTSGGQETQYF
.,TRBJ1-5,TRBV6-5,CASSLKFTDSNQPQHF
.,TRBJ1-6,TRBV6-5,CASSFSTGIDSPLHF